This T cell receptor (beta chain) was sequenced in a study of OX40 agonist ivuxolimab in advanced cancers. This CDR3 is built from 16 residues. The V and J ends lost 6 bases and 3 bases respectively, with 15 bases between them. Germline CDR1 and CDR2: WNHNN and SYGVQD (reference sequence). Method: immunoSEQ multiplex PCR; TCRdb's copy keeps in-frame clones and lacks some. The sample consists of 50,000 to 75,000 clones, 82% of them appearing once. This TCR came from an adult with an advanced solid tumor such as melanoma, head and neck, liver or kidney cancer. Here the sequenced sample was CD4+ or CD8+ T cells sorted from blood, taken in a trial of the OX40 agonist ivuxolimab. This chain uses TRBV10-1 with TRBJ1-6, with D perhaps TRBD1 (6 bases). The CDR3 is CASSLNRAVYNSPLHF. The CDR3 DNA is TGCGCCAGCAGCCTGAACAGGGCCGTCTATAATTCACCCCTCCACTTT.